This T cell receptor beta chain came from a study of regulatory T cells in long-lasting Graves disease. Study-wide results and limits: Relative to newly diagnosed Graves' patients, persistent ones had lower TCR diversity.

Building the TCR beta libraries relied on iRepertoire HTBI primers, and CDR3 regions underwent Arm-PCR. TCRdb used MiXCR to reprocess the multiplex PCR reads, holding one entry per CDR3 protein. Here the sample spans approximately 350,000 distinct CDR3 sequences, roughly 25% being singletons. Germline assignment: CDR1 SEHNR and CDR2 FQNEAQ (reference sequence). The CDR3 runs 12 residues. V was pared by 8 bases and J by 4 bases, with 10 bases between. The time point was: persistent/refractory GD, antithyroid drugs over 5 years with positive TRAb. PBMC RNA was the source of the TCR library. This clonotype was recorded a few times. Its specificity is not known.

The sample in question was peripheral blood mononuclear cells (PBMCs), obtained when the disease was refractory, from a patient treated with antithyroid drugs. The chain has TRBV7-9 and TRBJ2-3; no clear D. The TCR originated in a woman in her thirties or forties with Graves disease. The CDR3 is CASGYSPDTQYF. The CDR3 nucleotides are TGTGCCAGCGGATATTCCCCAGATACGCAGTATTTT.